Given below is one TCR beta chain in context. Per the authors' pipeline: Reference gene primer amplification gave estimated nucleated cell counts. Sequencing used immunoSEQ multiplex PCR; TCRdb keeps in-frame clones, though not all of them. D and trimming come from the DNA, and the V and J calls and clone size come from that table. This table has about 93,000 clones, roughly 85% appearing once. This sample was included in a study of blood T cell repertoires in COVID-19. About the research overall: Acute-phase and convalescent COVID-19 samples originated in the United States, Italy and Spain. Sources were T cells, B-cell-depleted T cells, or PBMCs; the material itself was cDNA or gDNA.

The CDR3 covers 13 residues. The ends were cut back, 6 bases at V and 3 bases at J, with 11 bases in the middle. Germline assignment: CDR1 LNHDA and CDR2 SQIVND (reference sequence). Sequencing was performed on peripheral blood. The source is a human donor in a cohort sampled during active COVID-19. The chain links TRBV19 to TRBJ2-5; D might be TRBD1 (5 bases). CDR3 DNA sequence: TGTGCCAGTAGCAACGACAGAAAAGAGACCCAGTACTTC. Protein product: CASSNDRKETQYF.